The present T cell receptor (beta chain) was sequenced within a study of HIV-infected patients and healthy controls. Notes on the study in general: Compared with untreated HIV+ repertoires, healthy controls showed roughly threefold more distinct CDR3s and higher Shannon diversity. CDR3 sharing between individuals was lower in HIV-infected patients than in healthy controls.

Germline CDR1 is MNHEY and CDR2 is SVGEGT. This CDR3 spans 14 amino acids. The germline V and J ends were trimmed by 4 bases and 1 base, with 8 bases remaining between them. On this clonotype: Its antigen is unknown.

Reverse transcription used 450 to 650 ng RNA and constant-region primers for alpha and beta. Each of the alpha and beta chains got its own library through chain-specific third strand synthesis with indices. One primer pair amplified all rearrangements per chain; each cDNA got molecular barcodes. A roughly 20-cycle PCR with P5s and P7 primers followed a short adapter-adding first PCR. TCRdb reprocessed the 5' RACE reads with MiXCR, giving one entry per CDR3 protein. This sample carries under 25,000 distinct CDR3 sequences, roughly 8.9% of them seen once, and the ten largest clones take around 2.5%. The repertoire came from unfractionated whole blood and reflected all unsorted peripheral T cells.

Material for sequencing was blood. The genes are TRBV6-2 or TRBV6-3 and TRBJ1-5, with D possibly TRBD1 on 6 matching bases. The sequence came from an adult in good health. In DNA form, the CDR3 reads TGTGCCAGCAGTTCAACAGGGAGCAATCAGCCCCAGCATTTT. It translates to CASSSTGSNQPQHF.